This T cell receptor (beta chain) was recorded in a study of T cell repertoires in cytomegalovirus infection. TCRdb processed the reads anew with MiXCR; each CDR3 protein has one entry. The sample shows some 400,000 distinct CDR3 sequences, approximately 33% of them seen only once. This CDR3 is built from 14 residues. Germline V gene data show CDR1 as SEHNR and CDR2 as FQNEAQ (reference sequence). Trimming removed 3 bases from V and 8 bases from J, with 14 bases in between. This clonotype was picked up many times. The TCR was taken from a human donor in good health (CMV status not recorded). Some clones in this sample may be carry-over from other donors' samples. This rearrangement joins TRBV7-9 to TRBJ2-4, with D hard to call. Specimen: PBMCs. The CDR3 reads CASSLGSTLDIQYF. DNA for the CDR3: TGTGCCAGCAGCTTGGGGTCTACATTGGACATTCAGTACTTC.